The entry that follows covers one T cell receptor beta chain sequence. With 5 bases clipped from V and 9 bases from J, the junction kept 10 bases outside the gene matches. Per the germline V gene, CDR1 is SQVTM and CDR2 is ANQGSEA. This CDR3 spans 14 amino acids. The data were obtained in a study of blood T cell repertoires in COVID-19. As processed by the authors: Amplification of reference gene primers was used by the study to estimate nucleated cell counts. Produced via immunoSEQ multiplex PCR; TCRdb's table is partial and in-frame only. V and J calls and clone size are those listed in that table; D and trimming were worked out from the DNA. The sample has some 140,000 clones, more than 70% seen once; the top ten hold under 5.5%.

This TCR derives from a man aged 35 to 55 with acute COVID-19. This chain connects TRBV29-1 to TRBJ2-1, with 10 bases fitting TRBD2. The source material was PBMCs or T cells enriched from blood (not recorded which). CDR3 in DNA: TGCAGCGTTAGAGCGGGAGGGCCCTCGGGTGAGCAGTTCTTC. Its protein product is CSVRAGGPSGEQFF.